One sample yielded the 3 T cell receptor beta chains listed below, sequenced in a study of blood T cell repertoires in COVID-19. Generated by immunoSEQ multiplex PCR, the TCRdb table keeps only in-frame clones and is missing some. The data contain fewer than 150,000 clones, around 85% of them singletons. Sequenced sample: peripheral blood. The receptor set was obtained from a human donor in a cohort sampled during active COVID-19.

The chain combines TRBV7-2 with TRBJ1-2; 11 bases agree with TRBD1. In germline, CDR1 is SGHTA, CDR2 FQGNSA. The V segment lost 5 bases and the J segment 7 bases; nucleotides outside the gene matches: 6. The CDR3 loop spans 14 amino acids. Here the CDR3 reads CASSRLGQGGGYTF. CDR3 in DNA: TGTGCCAGCAGCCGCCTGGGACAGGGGGGTGGCTACACCTTC.

This clone was seen once. The rearrangement joins TRBV11-3 to TRBJ2-1; 10 bases match TRBD1. The CDR3 is 20 residues long. With 5 bases clipped from V and 7 bases from J, the junction kept 23 bases outside the gene matches. Germline values: CDR1 SGHNT, CDR2 YENEEA. CDR3 DNA sequence: TGTGCCAGCAGCCTGACCGGGACAGGGGAACGAGGGAGGGCCGGGAATGAGCAGTTCTTC. It translates to CASSLTGTGERGRAGNEQFF.

The V call is TRBV6-5, the J call TRBJ1-1; a possible D gene is TRBD1 (6 bases). V was pared by 3 bases and J by 8 bases, with 13 bases between. The CDR3 spans 13 residues. Germline lookup yields CDR1 MNHEY and CDR2 SVGAGI. The CDR3, as DNA: TGTGCCAGCAGTTATGGGGGCTGGGGAGAAGCTTTCTTT. This encodes CASSYGGWGEAFF.